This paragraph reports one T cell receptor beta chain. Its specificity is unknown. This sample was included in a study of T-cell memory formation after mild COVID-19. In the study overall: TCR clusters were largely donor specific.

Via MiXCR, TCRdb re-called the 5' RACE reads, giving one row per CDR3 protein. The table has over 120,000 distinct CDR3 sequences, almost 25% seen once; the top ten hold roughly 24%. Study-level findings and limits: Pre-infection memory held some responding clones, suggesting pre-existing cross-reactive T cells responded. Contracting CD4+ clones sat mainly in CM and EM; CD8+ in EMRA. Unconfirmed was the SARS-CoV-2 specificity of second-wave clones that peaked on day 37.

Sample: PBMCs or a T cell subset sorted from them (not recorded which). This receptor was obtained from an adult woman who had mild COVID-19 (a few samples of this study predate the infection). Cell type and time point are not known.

The CDR3 protein is CASSVGGGTSGYNEQFF. The CDR3 DNA follows: TGTGCCAGCAGCGTAGGAGGGGGGACTAGCGGGTACAATGAGCAGTTCTTC. The V and J genes are TRBV9 and TRBJ2-1; 12 positions match TRBD2. Germline values: CDR1 SGDLS, CDR2 YYNGEE. The CDR3 runs to 17 residues. V was clipped by 0 bases and J by 4 bases; unmatched bases: 5.